The present entry profiles one T cell receptor beta chain with its context. Those enrolled, adults aged about 18 to 89 years, came from around 25 US areas. Participant reports of clinical history set cohort assignment. Symptom resolution, clearance, or two negative PCRs marked the recovered donors of Cohort 3. The entry originates in a study of blood T cell repertoires in COVID-19. CDR1 and CDR2 (germline): SNHLY, FYNNEI. The CDR3 sequence is 14 residues long. V lost 1 base and J 1 base, leaving 7 bases between the germline ends. This table comes from immunoSEQ multiplex PCR, and its TCRdb copy is limited to in-frame clones, with some not included. The sample has about 220,000 clones; around four fifths are singletons.

The sample was PBMCs or T cells enriched from blood (not recorded which). This rearrangement joins TRBV2 to TRBJ1-1; D gene ambiguous. This receptor was taken from a man aged 40-49 years who had recovered from COVID-19. The CDR3 protein is CASSEEYGNTEAFF. The CDR3 region has the DNA TGTGCCAGCAGTGAAGAGTACGGGAACACTGAAGCTTTCTTT.